The entry below describes one T cell receptor beta chain. The data belong to a study of cytomegalovirus exposure and HLA in healthy donors. TCRdb's table, derived via immunoSEQ multiplex PCR, lists solely in-frame clones and lacks some. The sample records approximately 200,000 clones, just over 85% being singletons. This TCR derives from a woman aged 18-29 years in good health and CMV-seronegative. The material sequenced was PBMCs.

The CDR3 region is CSVKRENTEAFF. The CDR3 DNA is TGCAGCGTTAAGAGGGAGAACACTGAAGCTTTCTTT. The chain joins TRBV29-1 to TRBJ1-1; unclear D gene. V was clipped by 5 bases and J by 1 base, with 8 bases between them. CDR3 length: 12 residues. Germline CDR1 SQVTM, CDR2 ANQGSEA.